This TCR beta chain was identified during a study of blood T cells in healthy people across ages. Study observations and caveats: Diversity estimates from one million T cells were considered underestimates.

The authors drew around 9.4 milliliters of peripheral blood from each donor. About this clonotype: As yet, its antigen is unknown.

CDR1 is KGHSH, CDR2 LQKENI, per germline. V lost 1 base, J lost 4 bases, and 16 bases lay in between. The CDR3 runs to 16 residues. Together with a sample-barcoded 5' primer, a J-beta primer mix was included in a second PCR lasting about 7 to 11 cycles. From the 5' RACE reads, TCRdb called clonotypes with MiXCR, one entry per CDR3 protein. This table has almost 300,000 distinct CDR3 sequences, around 29% appearing once. This sequence joins TRBV18 and TRBJ2-5; D unresolved. Sequenced sample: blood. The TCR comes from a woman aged 70 to 79 in good health. The CDR3 spells CASSPRESNQGETQYF. As DNA, the CDR3 is TGTGCCAGCTCACCACGCGAGTCCAACCAAGGAGAGACCCAGTACTTC.